The clone carrying this T cell receptor beta chain was picked up many times. The entry originates in a study of T cell repertoires in cytomegalovirus infection. Study-level background: Shared public TCR beta signatures pointed to both CMV infection and a matching HLA type.

TCRdb reprocessed the reads via MiXCR and lists one record per CDR3 protein. The sample records approximately 500,000 distinct CDR3 sequences, approximately 15% being singletons. The V end lost 0 bases, the J end lost 4 bases, and 24 bases lay between the germline ends. Germline V gene sequence: CDR1 MNHEY, CDR2 SVGAGI. This CDR3 contains 19 residues. The receptor was isolated from a human donor in good health (CMV status not recorded). Some clones in this sample may be carry-over from other donors' samples. Specimen: CD8+ T cells from PBMCs. The gene calls are TRBV6-5 and TRBJ2-5; tentatively, D is TRBD1 (5 bases). The DNA of the CDR3 is TGTGCCAGCAGTTACTCAGGGCAGGGATACCTTGGGTGGGGAGAGACCCAGTACTTC. This codes for CASSYSGQGYLGWGETQYF.